The 2 T cell receptor beta chains presented below share a single source sample, sequenced in a study of T cells in Graves' hyperthyroidism and ophthalmopathy. The CDR3 regions of TCR beta were amplified from RNA transcripts. First-round RT-PCR of the TCR CDR3 relied on the HTBI primer set. TCRdb ran MiXCR on the multiplex PCR reads and lists one entry per CDR3 protein. The table records approximately 590,000 distinct CDR3 sequences, more than 45% of them present only once. What was sequenced was peripheral blood or thyroid tissue (not recorded which). These receptors were collected from a woman in her late teens or twenties with Graves' hyperthyroidism.

In its sample, this clonotype was seen a few times. The CDR3 is CASRIWTAHSGNTIYF. In DNA, the CDR3 is TGTGCCAGCAGAATCTGGACAGCGCACTCTGGAAACACCATATATTTT. V is TRBV6-5 and J is TRBJ1-3; D perhaps matches TRBD1 (6 bases). Germline CDR1 and CDR2: MNHEY and SVGAGI. Trimming took off 6 bases at V and 0 bases at J, with 15 bases between the two ends. The CDR3 has 16 amino acids.

This sequence joins TRBV20-1 and TRBJ2-5, with TRBD2 matching over 7 bases. The CDR3 spans 17 residues. The V segment lost 2 bases and the J segment 0 bases; nucleotides outside the gene matches: 12. Germline V lookup: CDR1 DFQATT, CDR2 SNEGSKA (reference sequence). The CDR3 nucleotides are TGCAGTGCTAGAACACTCGGGGCGGGAGCGTACCAAGAGACCCAGTACTTC. Translation: CSARTLGAGAYQETQYF.